This T cell receptor beta chain stems from a study of glioma-infiltrating T cells. Germline V gene sequence: CDR1 LNHDA, CDR2 SQIVND (reference sequence). The CDR3 is 15 amino acids. For this clonotype: This may be a read error: a much more frequent sequence differs by one nucleotide.

Amplification of TCR alpha and beta CDR3 regions from RNA used iRepertoire nested multiplex PCR. For one-step reverse transcription and amplification, roughly 95-450 ng of tissue mRNA or PBMC total RNA was used. A single record per CDR3 protein comes from TCRdb applying MiXCR to the multiplex PCR reads. The sample contains some 180,000 distinct CDR3 sequences, about 31% of which appear only once. The receptor's source is a human donor with low-grade glioma or glioblastoma, undergoing nonglioma brain surgery, or in good health (not recorded which). The sequenced sample was glioma tissue, nonneoplastic brain tissue, or PBMCs (not recorded which). The chain employs TRBV19 and TRBJ2-3; a weak D match, TRBD1 (6 bases). The CDR3, as DNA: TGTGCCAGTAGTTCCGACAGGCGGGTCGGAGATACGCAGTGTTTT. Amino acids: CASSSDRRVGDTQCF.